Following are 9 T cell receptor beta chains from one sample sequenced in a study of vaccination and CD4 T cells after COVID-19. No cognate antigen is known for these TCRs. Time point indicated: late sampling 161 to 241 days after vaccination in a few convalescent patients. Regarding treatment: roughly 10-day PBMC culture with coronavirus spike peptide pools or control peptides (ViraFEST assay). The Oncomine TCR Beta short-read assay sequenced DNA from cultured CD4+ T cells. TCRdb redid the calling of the PCR reads with MiXCR, one entry per CDR3 protein. The table records about 22,000 distinct CDR3 sequences, 46% of them present only once. Specimen: CD4+ T cells from blood, cultured in vitro, collected about 7 months after SARS-CoV-2 vaccination. These receptors were taken from a human donor who had recovered from COVID-19.

The V and J genes are TRBV19 and TRBJ1-2, with D unresolved. V was pared by 6 bases and J by 1 base, with 9 bases between. This CDR3 comprises 13 residues. Germline assignment: CDR1 LNHDA and CDR2 SQIVND (reference sequence). The CDR3: CASREALNYGYTF. CDR3 DNA: TGTGCCAGTAGGGAAGCTCTTAACTATGGCTACACCTTC.

The table lists this clonotype with a few counts. CDR3: CASSRTGEGNQPQHF. The CDR3, as DNA: TGTGCCAGCAGCCGGACAGGGGAGGGGAATCAGCCCCAGCATTTT. The V gene is TRBV6-1, the J gene TRBJ1-5, with 9 nucleotides matching TRBD1. Germline V gene sequence: CDR1 MNHNS, CDR2 SASEGT. The length of the CDR3 is 15 residues. The V segment lost 6 bases and the J segment 4 bases; nucleotides outside the gene matches: 7.

The rearrangement links TRBV20-1 to TRBJ2-3; D unresolved. The germline V gene encodes CDR1 DFQATT and CDR2 SNEGSKA (reference sequence). The CDR3 contains 13 residues. With 3 bases removed from V and 0 bases from J, the gap between germline ends came to 7 bases. CDR3 protein: CSARSPSTDTQYF. The CDR3, as DNA: TGCAGTGCTAGGAGTCCTAGCACAGATACGCAGTATTTT.

The rearrangement joins TRBV19 to TRBJ1-2, with 11 positions matching TRBD1. V gave up 3 bases and J gave up 7 bases; unmatched junction bases: 13. Germline V lookup: CDR1 LNHDA, CDR2 SQIVND (reference sequence). This CDR3 is built from 17 residues. CDR3 residues: CASSIRGMDRGLGGYTF. The CDR3 DNA reads as TGTGCCAGTAGTATCCGGGGGATGGACAGGGGGCTAGGTGGCTACACCTTC.

In this sample, this clonotype turned up a few times. The chain combines TRBV6-2 or TRBV6-3 with TRBJ2-3; D is ambiguous. The germline V and J ends were trimmed by 6 bases and 6 bases, with 13 bases remaining between them. Germline V gene sequence: CDR1 MNHEY, CDR2 SVGEGT. The CDR3 is 13 amino acids. For the CDR3, the DNA is TGTGCCAGCAGAGGCTCCCTAGGGGATACGCAGTATTTT. As protein: CASRGSLGDTQYF.

The rearrangement links TRBV10-3 to TRBJ2-7, with 10 bases that match TRBD1. The germline gives CDR1 ENHRY, CDR2 SYGVKD. The CDR3 runs 16 residues. The V segment lost 5 bases and the J segment 3 bases; nucleotides outside the gene matches: 10. CDR3 sequence (DNA): TGTGCCATCAGTAGACAGGGGGCCGGGGGAATCTACGAGCAGTACTTC. This gives the protein CAISRQGAGGIYEQYF.

This clonotype has a handful of counts. This chain connects TRBV20-1 to TRBJ2-3, with D hard to call. CDR1 is DFQATT, CDR2 SNEGSKA, per germline (reference sequence). V was clipped by 3 bases and J by 3 bases, with 10 bases between them. The CDR3 has 13 amino acids. The CDR3 DNA sequence: TGCAGTGCTAGTACCTACGGGACAGATACGCAGTATTTT. This codes for CSASTYGTDTQYF.

This CDR3 is CASSPRTGSGYTF. The DNA of the CDR3 is TGTGCCAGCAGTCCCCGGACCGGTTCTGGCTACACCTTC. The chain combines TRBV12-3 or TRBV12-4 with TRBJ1-2; D unclear. Trimming stripped 5 bases from V and 7 bases from J, with 14 bases between. This CDR3 region has 13 residues.

This rearrangement joins TRBV11-3 to TRBJ1-1, with 7 bases aligning to TRBD1. The CDR3 length is 13 residues. Trimming removed 5 bases from V and 1 base from J; junction bases left unmatched: 1. Germline-derived CDR1 and CDR2 are SGHNT and YENEEA. For the CDR3, the DNA is TGTGCCAGCAGCAGGGACAGGAACACTGAAGCTTTCTTT. This gives the protein CASSRDRNTEAFF.